The entry below describes one TCR beta chain. Its antigen is currently unknown. The data stem from a study of shared clonotypes between healthy human individuals. Across the whole study: Two women and a few men aged 18 to 49 made up the donors. Broader study findings: Approximately 4.6% of naive CD4 clonotypes were common to a handful of donors.

The CDR3 consists of 15 residues. V was shortened by 6 bases and J by 6 bases, with 19 bases between the two germline ends. Germline V lookup: CDR1 MDHEN, CDR2 SYDVKM. The CD4+ fraction was divided into a CD45RA+ naive subset and a CD45RA-negative memory subset. Repertoires were generated with immunoSEQ multiplex PCR, while TCRdb's copy carries only in-frame clones and drops some. The sample has some 2,500,000 clones, 80% to 95% seen once. The TCR was taken from a man between 18 and 35 years old in good health. Some clones in this sample may be carry-over from other donors' samples. The chain joins TRBV28 to TRBJ2-3; possibly TRBD1 for D (7 bases). Sequencing used naive CD4+ T cells from PBMCs. Subset indicated: CD45RA+ positively selected. CDR3 nucleotides: TGTGCCAGCAGAGGACGGACACCAGGGGGGGATACGCAGTATTTT. Translating gives CASRGRTPGGDTQYF.